This is a list of T cell receptor beta chains from one sample in a study of T cell changes during pregnancy in multiple sclerosis. The protocol was immunoSEQ multiplex PCR, while the TCRdb copy is restricted to in-frame clones and leaves out a portion. The sample contains roughly 80,000 clones, about 90% of which appear only once. The sequencing used peripheral blood, collected before pregnancy. The receptors stem from a female donor with multiple sclerosis, enrolled in a pregnancy study. The conserved cysteine and the conserved F or W are not part of the CDR3 here.

v_call,j_call,cdr3_aa
TRBV19,TRBJ2-7,ASSIVGQGSYEQY
TRBV13,TRBJ1-6,ASSLGDPGYSPLH
TRBV7-9,TRBJ1-1,ASSLGGSSEAF
TRBV7-2,TRBJ2-2,ASSPAPSGRNTGELF
TRBV7-7,TRBJ2-3,ASSPSGSTDTQY
TRBV5-6,TRBJ1-6,ASSSGGDSPLH
TRBV5-1,TRBJ2-1,ASSLIAGNNEQF
TRBV9,TRBJ1-1,ASSPNQGSVNTEAF
TRBV4-1,TRBJ1-6,ASSMSASPNNSPLH
TRBV6-5,TRBJ2-2,ASSFTGSTGELF
TRBV29-1,TRBJ1-5,SVGTSNQPQH
TRBV5-4,TRBJ1-2,ASSLARTGGGDGYT
TRBV6-5,TRBJ2-2,ASSASGGTGELF
TRBV7-6,TRBJ1-1,ASSLGRSNTEAF